This TCR beta chain appears in the sequencing data of a study of early stage breast cancer tumors. Overall study: Most of the 16 invasive tumors were ER+, PR+ and HER2-. Points from the study as a whole: Compared with adjacent normal breast, tumors showed around 2.7-fold denser, more clonal T cells.

Comment on this clone: Its antigen is still unknown.

In germline, CDR1 is MDHEN, CDR2 SYDVKM. Trimming took 8 bases from V and 0 from J, leaving 8 bases between them. This CDR3 comprises 13 residues. Repertoires were generated with immunoSEQ multiplex PCR, while TCRdb's copy carries only in-frame clones and drops some. The repertoire has tens of thousands of clones, around 68% of them found once; the top ten carry over 6%. The sequence was obtained from a person in their sixties with breast cancer. Sequenced material: blood. The V gene is TRBV28, the J gene TRBJ1-5, with a weak D call TRBD1 (5 bases). The CDR3 loop is CASWGDSNQPQHF. The CDR3 DNA reads as TGTGCCAGCTGGGGGGATAGCAATCAGCCCCAGCATTTT.